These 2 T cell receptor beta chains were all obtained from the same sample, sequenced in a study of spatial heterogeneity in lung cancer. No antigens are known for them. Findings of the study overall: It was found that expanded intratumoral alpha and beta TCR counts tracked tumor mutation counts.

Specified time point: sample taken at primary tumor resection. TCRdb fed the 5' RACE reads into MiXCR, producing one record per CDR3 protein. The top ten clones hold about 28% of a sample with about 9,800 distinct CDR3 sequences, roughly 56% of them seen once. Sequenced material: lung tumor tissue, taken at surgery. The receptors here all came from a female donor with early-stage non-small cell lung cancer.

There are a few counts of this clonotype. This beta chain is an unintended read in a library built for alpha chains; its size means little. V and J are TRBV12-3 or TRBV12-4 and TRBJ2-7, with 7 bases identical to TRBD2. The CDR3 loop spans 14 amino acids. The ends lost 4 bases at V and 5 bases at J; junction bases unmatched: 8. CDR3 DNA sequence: TGTGCCAGCAGTTGGTCGGCGGGAGTAGACGAGCAGTACTTC. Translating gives CASSWSAGVDEQYF.

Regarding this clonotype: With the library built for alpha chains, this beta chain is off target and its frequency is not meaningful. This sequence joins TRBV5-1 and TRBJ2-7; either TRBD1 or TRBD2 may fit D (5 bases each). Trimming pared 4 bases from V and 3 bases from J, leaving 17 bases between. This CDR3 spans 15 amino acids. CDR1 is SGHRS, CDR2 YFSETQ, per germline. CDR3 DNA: TGCGCCAGCAGCCTAGGGACGGCTGGCCACTACGAGCAGTACTTC. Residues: CASSLGTAGHYEQYF.